The 32 T cell receptor beta chains below all came from one sample that was sequenced in a study of neurological immune-mediated disorders. Using its own MiXCR run on the 5' RACE reads, TCRdb lists one record per CDR3 protein. The data contain fewer than 25,000 distinct CDR3 sequences, approximately 13% of them singletons. The sample was PBMCs. The source of these receptors is a woman in her fifties or sixties with HTLV-1-associated myelopathy (HAM/TSP).

This clonotype is termed medium-sized. The genes are TRBV7-2 and TRBJ1-1, with D unclear. V was shortened by 2 bases and J by 5 bases, with 12 bases between the two germline ends. The CDR3 extends over 14 amino acids. The germline V gene has CDR1 SGHTA and CDR2 FQGNSA. The CDR3 is CASSLNRGGTEAFF. In nucleotides, the CDR3 is TGTGCCAGCAGCTTAAACCGGGGTGGGACTGAAGCTTTCTTT.

This clonotype was seen ten or more times. The V call is TRBV25-1, the J call TRBJ1-2; 9 bases map to TRBD1. V shed 6 bases and J 4 bases; nucleotides not matched to a gene: 6. In germline, CDR1 is MGHDK, CDR2 SYGVNS. CDR3 length: 14 residues. The CDR3 spells CASRGDRVAYGYTF. The CDR3 DNA is TGTGCCAGCAGGGGGGACAGGGTGGCCTATGGCTACACCTTC.

This clonotype was observed many times. This chain joins TRBV5-1 and TRBJ1-1; tentative D call: TRBD1 (6 bases). The CDR3 is made up of 14 amino acids. V dropped 6 bases and J dropped 3 bases, with 15 bases sitting between them. The germline V gene encodes CDR1 SGHRS and CDR2 YFSETQ. CDR3 coding DNA: TGCGCCAGCACCCCGGGGGCGAAGGACACTGAAGCTTTCTTT. The encoded protein is CASTPGAKDTEAFF.

This clonotype was counted many times. This chain joins TRBV3-1 and TRBJ1-2; possibly TRBD1 for D (6 bases). The CDR3 runs to 14 residues. V lost 3 bases, J lost 4 bases, and 12 bases lay in between. Germline lookup yields CDR1 LGHDT and CDR2 YNNKEL (reference sequence). The CDR3 loop is CASSHPQGGYGYTF. DNA for the CDR3: TGTGCCAGCAGCCACCCACAGGGAGGCTATGGCTACACCTTC.

This clonotype was counted at least ten times. In DNA, the CDR3 is TGTGCCAGCAGCTCCCGTAGCGGGGGGCCGTCCGGGAACTACGAGCAGTACTTC. Translating gives CASSSRSGGPSGNYEQYF. The chain joins TRBV7-8 to TRBJ2-7, with TRBD2 identical over 10 bases. J was trimmed by 3 bases and V by 4 bases; bases with no gene match: 15. The CDR3 consists of 18 residues. Germline-derived CDR1 and CDR2 are SGHVS and FQNEAQ.

This clonotype was counted at least ten times. The chain combines TRBV5-5 with TRBJ2-4; D gene unclear. Germline V lookup: CDR1 SGHKS, CDR2 YYEKEE (reference sequence). The CDR3 loop spans 12 amino acids. V gave up 4 bases and J gave up 6 bases, with 8 bases separating them. CDR3 protein: CASSPRLNIQYF. The CDR3 DNA sequence: TGTGCCAGCAGCCCCCGGCTAAACATTCAGTACTTC.

The genes are TRBV11-2 and TRBJ2-7; D possibly corresponds to TRBD1 (8 bases). Germline assignment: CDR1 SGHAT and CDR2 FQNNGV. V was clipped by 5 bases and J by 13 bases, with 21 bases between them. The CDR3 is made up of 13 amino acids. The CDR3 DNA follows: TGTGCCAGCAGCCAGACAGGGGCGCGGGAGCGATACTTC. Its protein product is CASSQTGARERYF.

V usage is TRBV20-1 and J usage is TRBJ2-3, with D perhaps matching TRBD1 or TRBD2 (5 bases each). The CDR3 loop spans 15 amino acids. The V gene's germline CDR1 is DFQATT and CDR2 SNEGSKA (reference sequence). Trimming stripped 6 bases from V and 6 bases from J, with 22 bases between. The CDR3 sequence: CSAPTRGRGSDTQYF. The CDR3 DNA reads TGCAGTGCCCCGACTCGGGGTAGGGGAAGCGATACGCAGTATTTT.

This clonotype was observed many times. The chain joins TRBV5-8 to TRBJ2-3; D is unresolved. The CDR3 length is 14 residues. CDR1 SGHTS and CDR2 YDEGEE come from the germline V gene. Trimming removed 1 base from V and 1 base from J, with 7 bases in between. CDR3 loop: CASSLTERTDTQYF. For the CDR3, the DNA is TGTGCCAGCAGCTTGACAGAGCGCACAGATACGCAGTATTTT.

This clonotype was picked up many times. V usage is TRBV12-3 or TRBV12-4 and J usage is TRBJ2-1; 14 bases are shared with TRBD2. Losses at the gene ends were 10 bases for V and 8 bases for J; bases not matched to a gene: 10. This CDR3 has 15 amino acids. The CDR3 loop reads CATRPGGLAGDEQFF. The DNA of the CDR3 is TGTGCCACCCGCCCGGGGGGACTAGCGGGAGATGAGCAGTTCTTC.

The chain uses TRBV20-1 and TRBJ1-1; 9 nucleotides agree with TRBD1. With 0 bases clipped from V and 5 bases from J, the junction kept 7 bases outside the gene matches. Germline V gene lookup returns CDR1 DFQATT and CDR2 SNEGSKA (reference sequence). This CDR3 contains 15 residues. CDR3 nucleotides: TGCAGTGCTAGAGACCCGCGGACAGGGGTAACTGAAGCTTTCTTT. Protein: CSARDPRTGVTEAFF.

Ten or more counts support this clonotype. The CDR3 nucleotides read TGTGCCAGCAGCCCTCGAGGGGACCCCTGGTCCTATAATTCACCCCTCCACTTT. It encodes CASSPRGDPWSYNSPLHF. The chain is built from TRBV9 and TRBJ1-6; TRBD1 is a possible D gene (5 bases). The CDR3 contains 18 residues. The germline V gene has CDR1 SGDLS and CDR2 YYNGEE. V was pared by 4 bases and J by 1 base, with 18 bases between. Full variable domain (remainder filled in from reference TRBV9 and TRBJ1-6): DSGVTQTPKHLITATGQRVTLRCSPRSGDLSVYWYQQSLDQGLQFLIQYYNGEERAKGNILERFSAQQFPDLHSELNLSSLELGDSALYFCASSPRGDPWSYNSPLHFGNGTRLTVT.

This clonotype was detected many times. The CDR3 spells CASSQGGREAFF. CDR3 DNA sequence: TGTGCCAGCAGCCAGGGGGGACGGGAAGCTTTCTTT. The chain carries TRBV7-9 and TRBJ1-1; 7 bases fit TRBD1. Germline V gene data show CDR1 as SEHNR and CDR2 as FQNEAQ (reference sequence). The CDR3 spans 12 residues. The V segment lost 5 bases and the J segment 8 bases; nucleotides outside the gene matches: 5. The whole variable domain, filled in from reference TRBV7-9 and TRBJ1-1, reads DTGVSQNPRHKITKRGQNVTFRCDPISEHNRLYWYRQTLGQGPEFLTYFQNEAQLEKSRLLSDRFSAERPKGSFSTLEIQRTEQGDSAMYLCASSQGGREAFFGQGTRLTVV.

This clonotype was counted at least ten times. V is TRBV7-9 and J is TRBJ2-3; possibly TRBD1 for D (6 bases). The V gene's germline CDR1 is SEHNR and CDR2 FQNEAQ (reference sequence). This CDR3 spans 14 amino acids. Trimming took off 4 bases at V and 4 bases at J, with 12 bases between the two ends. The CDR3 spells CASSSNRAADTQYF. DNA for the CDR3: TGTGCCAGCAGCTCAAACAGGGCCGCAGATACGCAGTATTTT.

This chain links TRBV12-2 with TRBJ1-2. TRBV12-2 is termed a pseudogene. The CDR3 sequence is 16 residues long. The CDR3 is CASRFGPRWAGYGYTF. DNA for the CDR3: TGTGCAAGTCGGTTCGGCCCGCGGTGGGCAGGCTATGGCTACACCTTC.

This clonotype was observed a handful of times. V is TRBV11-2 and J is TRBJ2-3; 7 bases fit TRBD2. The CDR3 loop spans 16 amino acids. J gave up 2 bases and V 3 bases, and 8 bases lay outside the gene matches. CDR1 is SGHAT, CDR2 FQNNGV, per germline. CDR3 sequence (DNA): TGTGCCAGCAGCTTGGCGGCGGGGGTTCCCACAGATACGCAGTATTTT. It yields the protein CASSLAAGVPTDTQYF.

Sample share makes this clonotype medium-sized (0.01 to 0.1%). The chain links TRBV20-1 to TRBJ2-3, with 11 bases identical to TRBD2. With 4 bases clipped from V and 5 bases from J, the junction kept 11 bases outside the gene matches. The CDR3 is 16 amino acids. Germline V gene lookup returns CDR1 DFQATT and CDR2 SNEGSKA (reference sequence). The CDR3 here is CSAIFLAGGPGDTQYF. The CDR3 nucleotides are TGCAGTGCTATCTTTTTAGCGGGAGGGCCTGGAGATACGCAGTATTTT.

The sample holds many counts of this clonotype. This sequence joins TRBV3-1 and TRBJ1-2; unclear D gene. Deletions cut 0 bases from V and 5 bases from J, with 10 bases between. CDR1 LGHDT and CDR2 YNNKEL come from the germline V gene (reference sequence). This CDR3 comprises 14 residues. Written as DNA, the CDR3 is TGTGCCAGCAGCCAAGAGGGGAGACGGTATGGCTACACCTTC. Amino acids: CASSQEGRRYGYTF.

This clonotype was recorded once. The rearrangement joins TRBV20-1 to TRBJ1-3, with D uncertain. CDR3 length: 16 amino acids. Trimming took off 0 bases at V and 1 base at J, with 13 bases between the two ends. In germline, CDR1 is DFQATT, CDR2 SNEGSKA (reference sequence). The DNA for the CDR3 is TGCAGTGCTAGAGATAGAGGAAAGGGTTCTGGAAACACCATATATTTT. Its protein product is CSARDRGKGSGNTIYF.

By frequency in the sample, this clonotype is medium-sized. V usage is TRBV20-1 and J usage is TRBJ2-6; the D gene is possibly TRBD2 (6 bases). The CDR3 is made up of 14 amino acids. Looked up from germline, CDR1 is DFQATT and CDR2 is SNEGSKA (reference sequence). Trimming took 6 bases from V and 0 from J, leaving 9 bases between them. The CDR3 nucleotides are TGCAGTGCCGCCGGGAGCTCTGGGGCCAACGTCCTGACTTTC. Translated: CSAAGSSGANVLTF.

The chain couples TRBV30 to TRBJ1-1, with 9 bases fitting TRBD1. Per the germline V gene, CDR1 is GTSNPN and CDR2 is SVGIG (reference sequence). V dropped 4 bases and J dropped 10; count of bases not matched to a gene: 10. The CDR3 spans 13 residues. The CDR3: CAWTGQGKRGAFF. The CDR3 bases are TGTGCCTGGACCGGACAGGGGAAGCGAGGAGCTTTCTTT.

This clonotype showed up many times. The gene calls are TRBV7-9 and TRBJ2-7; 8 bases map to TRBD1. Trimming took 6 bases from V and 1 from J; bases not matched to a gene: 8. The germline gives CDR1 SEHNR, CDR2 FQNEAQ (reference sequence). The CDR3 has 15 residues. CDR3: CASRVTGESSYEQYF. CDR3 DNA sequence: TGTGCCAGCAGGGTGACAGGGGAGTCGTCCTACGAGCAGTACTTC.

This clonotype was recorded many times. The chain carries TRBV20-1 and TRBJ1-2, with D unresolved. CDR3 length equals 11 residues. Germline V gives CDR1 DFQATT, CDR2 SNEGSKA (reference sequence). The V and J ends lost 5 bases and 5 bases respectively, with 9 bases between them. As DNA, the CDR3 is TGCAGTGCTGGTAGGAATTATGGCTACACCTTC. It specifies CSAGRNYGYTF.

This clonotype was detected ten times or more. The V gene is TRBV29-1, the J gene TRBJ2-2; no clear D gene. CDR1 and CDR2 (germline): SQVTM, ANQGSEA. The length of the CDR3 is 12 residues. The CDR3 sequence: CTAELNTGELFF. CDR3 DNA: TGCACGGCGGAGCTGAACACCGGGGAGCTGTTTTTT.

This clonotype came up many times. The chain joins TRBV11-2 to TRBJ2-2, with a weak D call TRBD1 (5 bases). From germline, CDR1 is SGHAT and CDR2 FQNNGV. The CDR3 is made up of 14 amino acids. The V end lost 5 bases, the J end lost 2 bases, and 9 bases lay between the germline ends. The chain's CDR3 is CASSPGHNTGELFF. Here the CDR3 DNA reads TGTGCCAGCAGCCCCGGACACAACACCGGGGAGCTGTTTTTT.

This clonotype has ten or more counts. V usage is TRBV5-1 and J usage is TRBJ1-2; 9 bases line up with TRBD1. The length of the CDR3 is 14 residues. Unmatched junction bases numbered 5, after V lost 4 bases and J lost 4 bases. CDR1 and CDR2 from the germline V gene are SGHRS and YFSETQ. The CDR3 loop is CASSPDRGGYGYTF. The DNA of the CDR3 is TGCGCCAGCAGCCCGGACAGGGGAGGCTATGGCTACACCTTC.

The sample holds many counts of this clonotype. The chain is built from TRBV6-1 and TRBJ1-2, with D maybe TRBD1 (6 bases). The CDR3 loop spans 12 amino acids. The V end was cut by 10 bases, the J end by 2 bases, with 11 bases between. The germline V gene has CDR1 MNHNS and CDR2 SASEGT. CDR3 DNA: TGTGCCAAATACAGGGCGAACTATGGCTACACCTTC. Translated: CAKYRANYGYTF.

The sample holds many counts of this clonotype. The rearrangement links TRBV5-1 to TRBJ1-2, with D perhaps matching TRBD1 (6 bases). Trimming left V 0 bases short and J 3 bases short, with 12 bases between. CDR1 SGHRS and CDR2 YFSETQ come from the germline V gene. The CDR3 has 15 amino acids. This chain's CDR3 is CASSLVQGGDYGYTF. The CDR3 DNA reads as TGCGCCAGCAGCTTGGTACAGGGAGGTGACTATGGCTACACCTTC.

This clonotype was seen ten or more times. This chain links TRBV5-1 with TRBJ2-1, with 11 bases aligning to TRBD2. Germline CDR1 reads SGHRS; CDR2 reads YFSETQ. The V segment lost 5 bases and the J segment 1 base; nucleotides outside the gene matches: 2. The CDR3 is 15 amino acids. CDR3 sequence reads: CASRLAGDSYNEQFF. Here the CDR3 DNA reads TGCGCCAGCAGACTAGCGGGGGATTCCTACAATGAGCAGTTCTTC.

This clonotype has ten or more counts. The J gene is TRBJ2-1, the V gene TRBV14; the D is unclear. CDR3 length: 15 amino acids. CDR1 and CDR2 from the germline V gene are SGHDN and FVKESK. The V gene lost 4 bases and the J gene lost 7 bases, with 17 bases spanning the gap. The CDR3 nucleotides are TGTGCCAGCAGCCCACCCTCTACTTCCGGGAATGAGCAGTTCTTC. Protein sequence: CASSPPSTSGNEQFF.

In its sample, this clonotype is medium-sized. V gene TRBV20-1 combines with J gene TRBJ2-3, with no clear D. V lost 6 bases, J lost 6 bases, and 10 bases lay in between. The CDR3 contains 11 residues. Germline V CDR1 and CDR2: DFQATT, SNEGSKA (reference sequence). CDR3 residues: CSARLSDTQYF. CDR3 DNA: TGCAGTGCAAGGCTTAGCGATACGCAGTATTTT.

This clonotype was seen ten or more times. The rearrangement uses TRBV7-2 and TRBJ2-1; TRBD2 agrees at 7 bases. CDR1 and CDR2 (germline): SGHTA, FQGNSA. The CDR3 is 15 residues long. After removal of 5 bases from V and 6 bases from J, the junction contained 10 bases not matched to a gene. Here the CDR3 reads CASSPRRGKGNEQFF. In DNA form, the CDR3 reads TGTGCCAGCAGCCCCAGGCGGGGGAAAGGCAATGAGCAGTTCTTC.